This TCR beta chain was found in a study of chemoradiotherapy in HPV16-positive cancers. At the level of the study: Candidate HPV-specific clones and shared TCR motifs came from a couple of HPV16-positive patients. Findings and caveats of the study: For HPV16-positive patients, expanding HPV-responsive T cells associated with longer recurrence-free survival.

Sequenced by immunoSEQ multiplex PCR; TCRdb stores in-frame clones only, minus some. The sample comprises 5,500 to 6,000 clones, more than 65% of which are singletons, and around 9% rests with the top ten. The CDR3 spans 15 residues. Germline values: CDR1 SGDLS, CDR2 YYNGEE. The V segment lost 4 bases and the J segment 5 bases; nucleotides outside the gene matches: 9. As for this clone: The antigen remains undetermined.

Sequencing used tumor tissue, obtained from a patient who underwent chemoradiotherapy. V and J are TRBV9 and TRBJ2-3, with 8 positions matching TRBD2. This TCR was recovered from a human donor with HPV-associated anogenital cancer. CDR3 loop: CASSSAGGGGDTQYF. Here the CDR3 DNA reads TGTGCCAGCAGCTCCGCGGGGGGCGGGGGAGATACGCAGTATTTT.